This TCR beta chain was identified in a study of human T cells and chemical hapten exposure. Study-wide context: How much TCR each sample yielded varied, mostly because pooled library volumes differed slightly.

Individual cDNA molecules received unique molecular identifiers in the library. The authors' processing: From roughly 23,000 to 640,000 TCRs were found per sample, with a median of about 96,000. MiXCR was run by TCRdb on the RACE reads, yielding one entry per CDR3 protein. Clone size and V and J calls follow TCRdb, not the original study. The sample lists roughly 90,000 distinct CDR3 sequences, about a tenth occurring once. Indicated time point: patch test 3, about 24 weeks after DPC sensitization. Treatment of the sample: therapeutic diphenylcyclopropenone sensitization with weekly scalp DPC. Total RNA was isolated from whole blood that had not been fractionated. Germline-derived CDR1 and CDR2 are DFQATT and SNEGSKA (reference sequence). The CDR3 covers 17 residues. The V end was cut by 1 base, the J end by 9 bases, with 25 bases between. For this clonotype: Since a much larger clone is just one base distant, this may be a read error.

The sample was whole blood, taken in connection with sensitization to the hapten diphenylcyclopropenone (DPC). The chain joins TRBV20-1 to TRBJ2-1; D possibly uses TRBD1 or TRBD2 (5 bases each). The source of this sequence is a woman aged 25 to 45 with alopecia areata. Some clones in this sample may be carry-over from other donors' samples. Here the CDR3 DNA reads TGCAGTGCTAGAGGGACTGTAGGGGCAGGGAATAATGGTGAGCAGTTCTTC. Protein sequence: CSARGTVGAGNNGEQFF.